This T cell receptor beta chain was captured in a study of T cells after yellow fever vaccination. Study observations and caveats: The booster response re-showed most primary clones: about 96% CD4, about 89% CD8.

This clonotype was detected ten times or more. Antigen specificity is unknown. TCRdb called the 5' RACE reads again in MiXCR, with one record for every CDR3 protein. The table shows 150,000 to 200,000 distinct CDR3 sequences, with about 6% occurring only once. The germline V gene has CDR1 SNHLY and CDR2 FYNNEI. Trimming cost V 5 bases and J 8 bases, with 12 bases left between them. The CDR3 consists of 12 residues. This chain uses TRBV2 with TRBJ1-2; D is undetermined. This sequence was found in a man between 18 and 29 years old who received the YFV17D yellow fever vaccine. The source was CD4+ T cells sorted from PBMCs, collected on the day of the first yellow fever vaccination. The CDR3: CASSPSREGYTF. CDR3 sequence (DNA): TGTGCCAGCAGTCCGAGCCGAGAGGGCTACACCTTC.